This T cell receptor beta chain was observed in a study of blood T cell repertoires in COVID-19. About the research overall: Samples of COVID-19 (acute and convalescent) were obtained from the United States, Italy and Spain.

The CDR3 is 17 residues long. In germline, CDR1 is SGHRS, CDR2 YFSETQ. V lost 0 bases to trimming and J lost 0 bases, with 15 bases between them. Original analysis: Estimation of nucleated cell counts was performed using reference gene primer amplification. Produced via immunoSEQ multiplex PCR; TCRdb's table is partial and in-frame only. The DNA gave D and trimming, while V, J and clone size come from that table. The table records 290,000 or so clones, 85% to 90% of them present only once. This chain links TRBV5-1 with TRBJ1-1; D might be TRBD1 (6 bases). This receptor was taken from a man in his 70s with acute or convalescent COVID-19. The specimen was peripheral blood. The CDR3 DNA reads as TGCGCCAGCAGCTTGGCAACCCTCGGGACATTGAACACTGAAGCTTTCTTT. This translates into CASSLATLGTLNTEAFF.